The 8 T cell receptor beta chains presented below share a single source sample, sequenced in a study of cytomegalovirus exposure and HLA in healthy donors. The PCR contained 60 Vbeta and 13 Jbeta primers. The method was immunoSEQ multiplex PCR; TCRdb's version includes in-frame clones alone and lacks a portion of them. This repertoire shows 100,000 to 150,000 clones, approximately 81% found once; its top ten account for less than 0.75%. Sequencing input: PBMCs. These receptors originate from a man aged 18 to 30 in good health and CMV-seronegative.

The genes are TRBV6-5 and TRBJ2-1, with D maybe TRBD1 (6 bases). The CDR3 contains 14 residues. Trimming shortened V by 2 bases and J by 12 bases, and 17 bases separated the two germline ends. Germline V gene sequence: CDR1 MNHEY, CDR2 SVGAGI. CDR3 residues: CASSYGQPARGQFF. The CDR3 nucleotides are TGTGCCAGCAGTTACGGACAGCCTGCGAGGGGGCAGTTCTTC.

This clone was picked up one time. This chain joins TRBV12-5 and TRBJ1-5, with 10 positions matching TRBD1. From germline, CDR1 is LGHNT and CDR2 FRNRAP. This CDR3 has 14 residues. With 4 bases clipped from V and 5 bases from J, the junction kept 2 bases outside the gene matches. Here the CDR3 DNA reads TGTGCTAGTGGTTCGGGACAGGGGTATCAGCCCCAGCATTTT. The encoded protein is CASGSGQGYQPQHF.

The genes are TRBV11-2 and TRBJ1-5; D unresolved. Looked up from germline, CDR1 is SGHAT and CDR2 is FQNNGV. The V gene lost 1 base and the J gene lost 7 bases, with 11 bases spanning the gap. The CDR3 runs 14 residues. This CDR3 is CASSLGAGKQPQHF. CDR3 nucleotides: TGTGCCAGCAGCTTAGGCGCAGGAAAACAGCCCCAGCATTTT.

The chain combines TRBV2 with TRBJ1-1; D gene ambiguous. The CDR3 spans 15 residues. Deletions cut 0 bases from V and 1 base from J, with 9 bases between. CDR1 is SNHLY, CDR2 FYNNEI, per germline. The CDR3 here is CASSEARRPNTEAFF. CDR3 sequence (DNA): TGTGCCAGCAGTGAAGCACGGAGACCGAACACTGAAGCTTTCTTT.

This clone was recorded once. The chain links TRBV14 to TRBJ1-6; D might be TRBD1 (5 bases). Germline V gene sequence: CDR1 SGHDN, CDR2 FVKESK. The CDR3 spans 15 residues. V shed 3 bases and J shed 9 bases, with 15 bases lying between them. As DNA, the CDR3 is TGTGCCAGCAGCCACCGGTGGCAGGGCAGTTCACCCCTCCACTTT. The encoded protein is CASSHRWQGSSPLHF.

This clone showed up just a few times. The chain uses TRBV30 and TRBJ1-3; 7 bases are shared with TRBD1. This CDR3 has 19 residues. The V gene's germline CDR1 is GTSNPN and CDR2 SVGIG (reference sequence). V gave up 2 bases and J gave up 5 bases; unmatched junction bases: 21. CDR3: CAWSTDRLRQISKRNTIYF. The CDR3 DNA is TGTGCCTGGAGTACGGACAGGTTAAGGCAGATTTCAAAGCGAAACACCATATATTTT.

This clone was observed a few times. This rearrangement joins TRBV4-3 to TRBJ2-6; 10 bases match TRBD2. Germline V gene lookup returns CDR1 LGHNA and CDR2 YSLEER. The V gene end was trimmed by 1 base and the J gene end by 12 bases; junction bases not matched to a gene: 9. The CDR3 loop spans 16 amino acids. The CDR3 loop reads CASSQAAGGTPSVLTF. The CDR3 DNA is TGCGCCAGCAGCCAAGCAGCGGGGGGGACTCCCAGCGTCCTGACTTTC.

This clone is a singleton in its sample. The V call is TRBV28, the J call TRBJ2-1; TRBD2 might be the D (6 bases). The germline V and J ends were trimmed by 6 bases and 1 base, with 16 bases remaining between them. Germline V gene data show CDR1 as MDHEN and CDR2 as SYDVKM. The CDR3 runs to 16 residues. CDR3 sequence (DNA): TGTGCCAGCAGCTCCGGACTACACGCGTCCTACAATGAGCAGTTCTTC. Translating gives CASSSGLHASYNEQFF.